This T cell receptor (beta chain) was captured by sequencing in a study of shared clonotypes between healthy human individuals. Study information: Three plates were used per donor for CD4 naive, three for CD4 memory, two for CD8 naive and one for CD8 memory.

Some clones are missing from TCRdb's copy, which holds only in-frame ones; the method was immunoSEQ multiplex PCR. In the table there are just over 2,000,000 clones, roughly 95% of which are singletons. Study-wide results and limits: Unshared clonotypes carried lower generation probabilities than those common to all four donors.

This clone was detected only once. No antigen is known for it. Naive CD8 cells, CD45RO-negative and positively selected for CCR7, excluded terminally differentiated effector memory CD45RA+ cells. The donors, healthy adults who were HIV-negative, had experienced no recent acute infections or vaccinations. Germline V gene sequence: CDR1 SQVTM, CDR2 ANQGSEA. The V and J ends lost 1 base and 2 bases respectively, with 6 bases between them. The CDR3 totals 12 residues. The chain recombines TRBV29-1 with TRBJ2-7, with D possibly TRBD1 on 5 matching bases. This sequence originates from a man younger than 35 in good health. The material sequenced was naive CD8+ T cells sorted from blood. The CDR3 reads CSVEGQPYEQYF. CDR3 sequence (DNA): TGCAGCGTTGAAGGACAGCCCTACGAGCAGTACTTC.